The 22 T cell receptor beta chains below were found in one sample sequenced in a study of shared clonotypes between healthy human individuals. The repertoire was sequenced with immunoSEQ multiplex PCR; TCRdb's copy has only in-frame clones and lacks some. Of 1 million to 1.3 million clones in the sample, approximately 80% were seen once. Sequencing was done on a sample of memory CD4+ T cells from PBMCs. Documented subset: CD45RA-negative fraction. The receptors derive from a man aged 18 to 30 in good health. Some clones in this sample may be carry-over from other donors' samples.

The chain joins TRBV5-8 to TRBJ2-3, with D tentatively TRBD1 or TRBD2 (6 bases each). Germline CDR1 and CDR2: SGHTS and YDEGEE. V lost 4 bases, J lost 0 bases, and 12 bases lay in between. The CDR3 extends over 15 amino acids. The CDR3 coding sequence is TGTGCCAGCAGCCTTTCGGGGGCCAGCACAGATACGCAGTATTTT. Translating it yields CASSLSGASTDTQYF.

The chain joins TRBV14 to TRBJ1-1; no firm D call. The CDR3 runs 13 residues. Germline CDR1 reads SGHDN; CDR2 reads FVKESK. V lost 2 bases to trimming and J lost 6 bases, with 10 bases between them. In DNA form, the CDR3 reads TGTGCCAGCAGCCAACAGCTTAAAGCTGAAGCTTTCTTT. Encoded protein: CASSQQLKAEAFF. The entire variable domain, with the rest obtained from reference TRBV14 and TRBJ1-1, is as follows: EAGVTQFPSHSVIEKGQTVTLRCDPISGHDNLYWYRRVMGKEIKFLLHFVKESKQDESGMPNNRFLAERTGGTYSTLKVQPAELEDSGVYFCASSQQLKAEAFFGQGTRLTVV.

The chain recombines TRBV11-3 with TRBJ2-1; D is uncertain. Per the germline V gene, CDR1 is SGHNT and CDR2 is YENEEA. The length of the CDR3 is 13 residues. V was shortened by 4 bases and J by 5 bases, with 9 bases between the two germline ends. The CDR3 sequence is CASSSDVNNEQFF. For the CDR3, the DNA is TGTGCCAGCAGCTCCGACGTCAACAATGAGCAGTTCTTC.

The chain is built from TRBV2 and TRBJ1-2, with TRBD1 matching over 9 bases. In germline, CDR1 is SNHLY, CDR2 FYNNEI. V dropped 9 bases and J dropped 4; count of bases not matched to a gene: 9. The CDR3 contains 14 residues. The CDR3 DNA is TGTGCCAGTTTACAGGGGGCGGGAACCTATGGCTACACCTTC. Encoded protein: CASLQGAGTYGYTF.

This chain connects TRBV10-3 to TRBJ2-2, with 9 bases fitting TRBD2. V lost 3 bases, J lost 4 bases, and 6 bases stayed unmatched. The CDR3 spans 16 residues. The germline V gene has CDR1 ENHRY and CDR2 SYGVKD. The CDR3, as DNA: TGTGCCATCAGTGATATAGCGGGAGCGGGCACCGGGGAGCTGTTTTTT. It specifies CAISDIAGAGTGELFF.

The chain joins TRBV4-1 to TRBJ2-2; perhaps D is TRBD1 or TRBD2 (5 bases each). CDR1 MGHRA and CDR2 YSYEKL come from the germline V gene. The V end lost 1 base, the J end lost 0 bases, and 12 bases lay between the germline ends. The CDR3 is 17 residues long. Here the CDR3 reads CASSQGRAGSNTGELFF. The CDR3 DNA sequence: TGCGCCAGCAGCCAAGGGCGGGCAGGGTCGAACACCGGGGAGCTGTTTTTT.

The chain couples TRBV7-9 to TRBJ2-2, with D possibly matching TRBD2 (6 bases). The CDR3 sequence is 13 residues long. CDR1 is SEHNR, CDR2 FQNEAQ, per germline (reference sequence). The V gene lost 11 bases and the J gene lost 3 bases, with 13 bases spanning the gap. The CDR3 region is CAPRERDTGELFF. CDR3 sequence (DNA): TGTGCCCCCCGCGAGCGGGACACCGGGGAGCTGTTTTTT. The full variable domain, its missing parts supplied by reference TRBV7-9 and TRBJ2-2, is DTGVSQNPRHKITKRGQNVTFRCDPISEHNRLYWYRQTLGQGPEFLTYFQNEAQLEKSRLLSDRFSAERPKGSFSTLEIQRTEQGDSAMYLCAPRERDTGELFFGEGSRLTVL.

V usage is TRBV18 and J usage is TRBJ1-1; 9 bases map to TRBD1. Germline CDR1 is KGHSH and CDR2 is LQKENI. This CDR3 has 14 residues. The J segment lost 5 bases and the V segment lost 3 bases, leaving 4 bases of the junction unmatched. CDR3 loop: CASSPQTGGTEAFF. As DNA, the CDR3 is TGTGCCAGCTCACCCCAGACAGGGGGAACTGAAGCTTTCTTT.

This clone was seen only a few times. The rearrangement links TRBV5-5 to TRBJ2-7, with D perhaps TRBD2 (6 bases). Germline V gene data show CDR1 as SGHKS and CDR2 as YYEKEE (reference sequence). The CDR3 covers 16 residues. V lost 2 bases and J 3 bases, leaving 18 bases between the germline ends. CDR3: CASSFGGLTLYYEQYF. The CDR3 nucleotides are TGTGCCAGCAGCTTTGGGGGACTGACTCTTTACTACGAGCAGTACTTC.

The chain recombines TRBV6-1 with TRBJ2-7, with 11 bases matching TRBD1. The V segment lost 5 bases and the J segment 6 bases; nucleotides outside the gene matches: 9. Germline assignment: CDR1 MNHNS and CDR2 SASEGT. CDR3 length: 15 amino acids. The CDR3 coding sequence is TGTGCCAGCAGTAAACCGGGGACAGGGGGACGCGAGCAGTACTTC. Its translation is CASSKPGTGGREQYF.

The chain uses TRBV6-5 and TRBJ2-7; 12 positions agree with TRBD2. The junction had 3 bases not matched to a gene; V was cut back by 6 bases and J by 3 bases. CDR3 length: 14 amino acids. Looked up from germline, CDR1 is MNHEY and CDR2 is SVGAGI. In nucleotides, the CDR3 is TGTGCCAGCAGGCAGACTAGCGGGAGCTACGAGCAGTACTTC. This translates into CASRQTSGSYEQYF.

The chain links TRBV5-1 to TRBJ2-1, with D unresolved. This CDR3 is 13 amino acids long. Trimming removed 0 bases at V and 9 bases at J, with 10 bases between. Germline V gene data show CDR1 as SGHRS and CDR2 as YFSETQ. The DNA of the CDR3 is TGCGCCAGCAGCTTGGAACCCCCGAGTGAGCAGTTCTTC. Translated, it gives CASSLEPPSEQFF.

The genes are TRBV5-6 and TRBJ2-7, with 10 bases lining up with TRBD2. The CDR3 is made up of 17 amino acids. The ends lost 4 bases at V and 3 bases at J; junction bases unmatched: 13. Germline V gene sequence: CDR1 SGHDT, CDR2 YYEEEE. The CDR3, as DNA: TGTGCCAGCAGCCCCCCACCGGGACTAGCGAGATTCTACGAGCAGTACTTC. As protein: CASSPPPGLARFYEQYF.

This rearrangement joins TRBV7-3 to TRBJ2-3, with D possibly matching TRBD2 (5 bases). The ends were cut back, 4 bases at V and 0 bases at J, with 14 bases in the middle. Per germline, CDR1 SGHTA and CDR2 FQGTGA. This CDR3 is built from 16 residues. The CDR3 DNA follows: TGTGCCAGCAGCTCCGGACTTCTTCCTAGCACAGATACGCAGTATTTT. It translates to CASSSGLLPSTDTQYF.

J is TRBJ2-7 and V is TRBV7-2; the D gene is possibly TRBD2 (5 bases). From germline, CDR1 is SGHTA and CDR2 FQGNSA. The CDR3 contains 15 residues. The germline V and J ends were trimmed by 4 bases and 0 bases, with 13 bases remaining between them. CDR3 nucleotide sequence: TGTGCCAGCAGCTCGGATAGCGCCTTCTCCTACGAGCAGTACTTC. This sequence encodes CASSSDSAFSYEQYF.

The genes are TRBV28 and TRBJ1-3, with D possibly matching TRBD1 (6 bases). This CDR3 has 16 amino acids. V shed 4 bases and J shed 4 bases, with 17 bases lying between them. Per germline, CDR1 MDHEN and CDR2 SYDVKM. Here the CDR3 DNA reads TGTGCCAGCAGTTCGCCCACAGGGCTAGCGGGAAACACCATATATTTT. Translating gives CASSSPTGLAGNTIYF.

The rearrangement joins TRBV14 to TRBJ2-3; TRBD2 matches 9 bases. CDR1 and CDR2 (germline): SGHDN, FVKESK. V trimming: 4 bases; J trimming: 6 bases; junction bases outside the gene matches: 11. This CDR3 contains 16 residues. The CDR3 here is CASSPLAGSTLDTQYF. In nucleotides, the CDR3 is TGTGCCAGCAGCCCTCTAGCGGGAAGTACCCTGGATACGCAGTATTTT.

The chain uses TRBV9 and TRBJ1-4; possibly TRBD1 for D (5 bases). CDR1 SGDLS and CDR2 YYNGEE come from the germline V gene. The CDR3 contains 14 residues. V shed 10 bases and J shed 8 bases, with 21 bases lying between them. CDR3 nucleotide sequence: TGTGCCGCCCGACCAAGGGCAGGGAACGAAAAACTGTTTTTT. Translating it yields CAARPRAGNEKLFF.

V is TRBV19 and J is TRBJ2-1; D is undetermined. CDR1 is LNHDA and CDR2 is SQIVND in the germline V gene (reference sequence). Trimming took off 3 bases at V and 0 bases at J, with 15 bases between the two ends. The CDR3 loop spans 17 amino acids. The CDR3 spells CASSIPGKYTSYNEQFF. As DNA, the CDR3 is TGTGCCAGTAGTATCCCCGGAAAATACACCTCCTACAATGAGCAGTTCTTC.

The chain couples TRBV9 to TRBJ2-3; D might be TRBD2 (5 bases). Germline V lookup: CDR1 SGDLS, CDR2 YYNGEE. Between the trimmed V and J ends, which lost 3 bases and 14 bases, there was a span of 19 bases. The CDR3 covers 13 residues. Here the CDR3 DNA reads TGTGCCAGCAGCGGACCTGGACTCCTGCGTGCGTATTTT. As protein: CASSGPGLLRAYF.

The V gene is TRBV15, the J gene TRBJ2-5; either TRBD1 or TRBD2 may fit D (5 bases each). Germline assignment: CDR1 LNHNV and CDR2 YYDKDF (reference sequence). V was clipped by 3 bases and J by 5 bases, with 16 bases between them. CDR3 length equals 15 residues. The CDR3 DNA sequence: TGTGCCACCAGCAGGGCCGGGACGCGGTCTGAGACCCAGTACTTC. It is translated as CATSRAGTRSETQYF.

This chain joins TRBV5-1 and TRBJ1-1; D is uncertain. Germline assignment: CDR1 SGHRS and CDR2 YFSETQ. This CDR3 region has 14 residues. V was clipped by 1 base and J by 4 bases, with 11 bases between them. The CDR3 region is CASSLLGPSTEAFF. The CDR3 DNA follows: TGCGCCAGCAGCTTGCTAGGCCCGAGCACTGAAGCTTTCTTT.